These 29 T cell receptor beta chains originate from one sample sequenced in a study of regulatory T cells in long-lasting Graves disease. Arm-PCR of CDR3 regions and iRepertoire HTBI primers were used to build TCR beta libraries. One entry per CDR3 protein results from TCRdb running MiXCR on the multiplex PCR reads. The sample lists 350,000 to 400,000 distinct CDR3 sequences, 15% seen once, with approximately 22% in the top ten. The time point here: newly diagnosed GD, antithyroid drugs for less than 3 months. Preparation of the TCR library used RNA extracted from PBMCs. Here the sequenced sample was peripheral blood mononuclear cells (PBMCs), taken at new diagnosis, from a patient treated with antithyroid drugs. The source of these receptors is a female donor with Graves disease.

Details on this clonotype: This is likely an artifact of a read error, given a far larger clone one base away. The V gene is TRBV12-3 or TRBV12-4, the J gene TRBJ2-3; 10 bases align to TRBD2. The tail of the sequence fits TRBJ2-7 better, so the J call may be wrong. This CDR3 spans 18 amino acids. The CDR3 is CASSPGLAEVFSYNEQYF. In DNA, the CDR3 is TGTGCCAGCAGTCCCGGACTAGCGGAGGTGTTCTCCTACAATGAGCAGTACTTC.

The chain links TRBV12-5 to TRBJ2-5; D is undetermined. The CDR3 is 18 residues long. The V end was cut by 2 bases, the J end by 3 bases, with 22 bases between. Germline CDR1 and CDR2: LGHNT and FRNRAP. CDR3 sequence reads: CASGLPTKWINEKETQYF. DNA for the CDR3: TGTGCTAGTGGTTTGCCGACAAAATGGATCAACGAAAAAGAGACCCAGTACTTC.

As for this clonotype: This may arise from a read error, as a much more abundant clone is one base away. The chain recombines TRBV11-3 with TRBJ2-3, with 14 bases aligning to TRBD2. The DNA matches TRBJ2-7 better at its end, which makes the J call doubtful. The length of the CDR3 is 15 residues. Germline V gene sequence: CDR1 SGHNT, CDR2 YENEEA. CDR3: CASSTRTSGRREQYF. CDR3 nucleotide sequence: TGTGCCAGCAGCACTCGGACTAGCGGGAGGCGTGAGCAGTACTTC.

This clonotype has a handful of counts. The J gene is TRBJ2-2, the V gene TRBV6-2 or TRBV6-3, with TRBD2 matching over 7 bases. The CDR3 consists of 13 residues. V lost 6 bases, J lost 7 bases, and 5 bases stayed unmatched. Germline values: CDR1 MNHEY, CDR2 SVGEGT. The CDR3 DNA reads TGTGCCAGCAGGTCCCGGGAGGTCGGGGAGCTGTTTTTT. Protein: CASRSREVGELFF.

In the case of this clonotype: It may be a read error: a sequence one base away is much more abundant. The chain is built from TRBV12-3 or TRBV12-4 and TRBJ1-1; D unresolved. V lost 5 bases to trimming and J lost 10 bases, with 17 bases between them. This CDR3 is 13 amino acids long. CDR3 sequence (DNA): TGTGCCAGCAGTCCCGGATCTTTCTCTGGAGCTTTCTTT. Protein sequence: CASSPGSFSGAFF.

Many counts were recorded for this clonotype. One end of the junction is discordant with germline, which a read error may explain. The chain couples TRBV9 to TRBJ1-3; D uncertain. Germline loops: CDR1 SGDLS, CDR2 YYNGEE. The CDR3 has 13 amino acids. CDR3 sequence: CANSAGSGNTIYF. Here the CDR3 DNA reads TGTGCCAACAGCGCGGGCTCTGGAAACACCATATATTTT.

In this sample, this clonotype turned up a few times. This chain joins TRBV24-1 and TRBJ2-5, with a possible D match to TRBD2 (6 bases). Germline V gene data show CDR1 as KGHDR and CDR2 as SFDVKD. The length of the CDR3 is 12 residues. Trimming cost V 9 bases and J 4 bases, with 11 bases left between them. The CDR3 here is CATSGVGETQYF. The DNA for the CDR3 is TGTGCCACCTCGGGGGTAGGAGAGACCCAGTACTTC.

This clonotype was counted between two and nine times. The chain combines TRBV18 with TRBJ1-6, with a possible D match to TRBD1 (5 bases). Germline lookup yields CDR1 KGHSH and CDR2 LQKENI. V was clipped by 5 bases and J by 5 bases, with 13 bases between them. The CDR3 covers 15 residues. The CDR3 spells CASSSSEGNNSPLHF. CDR3 DNA: TGTGCCAGCTCAAGTTCGGAGGGGAATAATTCACCCCTCCACTTT.

Ten or more counts support this clonotype. The V call is TRBV5-1, the J call TRBJ1-1; D is unclear. Germline CDR1 and CDR2: SGHRS and YFSETQ. With 0 bases removed from V and 2 bases from J, the gap between germline ends came to 8 bases. The CDR3 contains 14 residues. The DNA of the CDR3 is TGCGCCAGCAGCTTGGAGGGAAGTAACACTGAAGCTTTCTTT. Its protein product is CASSLEGSNTEAFF.

There are many counts of this clonotype. The V call is TRBV6-5, the J call TRBJ2-2; 7 nucleotides match TRBD1. CDR1 and CDR2 from the germline V gene are MNHEY and SVGAGI. The CDR3 length is 16 residues. The junction had 5 bases not matched to a gene; V was cut back by 4 bases and J by 0 bases. CDR3 amino acids: CASSWTGTANTGELFF. The CDR3 coding sequence is TGTGCCAGCAGTTGGACCGGGACAGCGAACACCGGGGAGCTGTTTTTT.

This clonotype was seen repeatedly, ten times or more. This rearrangement joins TRBV24-1 to TRBJ2-3; 13 nucleotides match TRBD2. Germline V gives CDR1 KGHDR, CDR2 SFDVKD. The V and J ends lost 4 bases and 0 bases, in that order; junction bases with no gene match: 12. This CDR3 has 20 amino acids. The CDR3, as DNA: TGTGCCACCAGTGACCCCGGGACTAGCGGGGCTCGTGCTAGCACAGATACGCAGTATTTT. Protein product: CATSDPGTSGARASTDTQYF.

This clonotype was counted a few times. V usage is TRBV2 and J usage is TRBJ2-4, with 9 bases matching TRBD1. Germline V gene data show CDR1 as SNHLY and CDR2 as FYNNEI. The CDR3 has 14 residues. With V trimmed by 6 bases and J by 6 bases, 6 bases remained unmatched. CDR3 DNA: TGTGCCAGCAGGGGACAGGGTGGGACAAACATTCAGTACTTC. This translates into CASRGQGGTNIQYF.

This clonotype appeared a single time. This may be a read error, as it is one base from a much larger clone. This rearrangement joins TRBV6-1 to TRBJ2-1; TRBD1 is a possible D gene (6 bases). The ends were cut back, 8 bases at V and 5 bases at J, with 19 bases in the middle. This CDR3 has 15 residues. Germline V gene sequence: CDR1 MNHNS, CDR2 SASEGT. The CDR3 spells CASSSGAVIHNEQFF. CDR3 nucleotide sequence: TGTGCCAGCTCCTCAGGGGCAGTGATACACAATGAGCAGTTCTTC.

The table lists this clonotype with many counts. This chain connects TRBV6-1 to TRBJ2-5, with TRBD1 matching over 9 bases. This CDR3 has 15 amino acids. Germline CDR1 and CDR2: MNHNS and SASEGT. V shed 7 bases and J 9 bases; nucleotides not matched to a gene: 15. The CDR3 sequence: CASTRGGQGPSAQYF. CDR3 bases: TGTGCCAGCACCAGGGGGGGACAGGGCCCATCGGCCCAGTACTTC.

This clonotype was counted many times. The J gene is TRBJ1-2, the V gene TRBV11-2, with 7 bases lining up with TRBD1. The CDR3 loop spans 14 amino acids. In germline, CDR1 is SGHAT, CDR2 FQNNGV. Trimming took 4 bases from V and 4 from J; bases not matched to a gene: 6. The CDR3 DNA is TGTGCCAGCAGCTCCACCCGGGACAGCTATGGCTACACCTTC. Translation: CASSSTRDSYGYTF.

Ten or more counts support this clonotype. This chain connects TRBV3-1 to TRBJ1-1; 7 positions match TRBD1. The CDR3 is 13 residues long. V lost 4 bases and J lost 6; bases outside the gene matches: 5. Germline-derived CDR1 and CDR2 are LGHDT and YNNKEL (reference sequence). This CDR3 is CASSPRQGSEAFF. The CDR3 DNA is TGTGCCAGCAGCCCCCGACAGGGTTCTGAAGCTTTCTTT.

This clonotype was seen many times. The chain combines TRBV11-3 with TRBJ1-1; possibly TRBD1 for D (5 bases). Germline V gene sequence: CDR1 SGHNT, CDR2 YENEEA. Trimming left V 1 base short and J 0 bases short, with 9 bases between. The CDR3 is made up of 15 amino acids. The CDR3: CASSLGRGLNTEAFF. The CDR3 nucleotides are TGTGCCAGCAGCTTAGGCCGGGGCCTGAACACTGAAGCTTTCTTT.

This chain connects TRBV6-1 to TRBJ2-7; possibly TRBD1 or TRBD2 for D (5 bases each). The CDR3 sequence is 14 residues long. V was clipped by 4 bases and J by 0 bases, with 10 bases between them. Germline lookup yields CDR1 MNHNS and CDR2 SASEGT. The chain's CDR3 is CASSGDASSYEQYF. The CDR3 bases are TGTGCCAGCAGTGGGGACGCTAGCTCCTACGAGCAGTACTTC.

Comment on this clonotype: A single base separates this from a much larger clone, so it may be a read error. The chain carries TRBV2 and TRBJ2-3, with TRBD2 matching over 14 bases. The CDR3 runs 15 residues. Germline CDR1 is SNHLY and CDR2 is FYNNEI. CDR3 region: CASRPTSGRAGTRYF. The CDR3 coding sequence is TGTGCCAGCAGGCCGACTAGCGGGAGGGCCGGTACGCGGTATTTT.

This clonotype was observed at least ten times. This sequence joins TRBV5-1 and TRBJ2-1; 9 bases match TRBD2. Trimming took 4 bases from V and 10 from J; bases not matched to a gene: 12. The CDR3 spans 15 residues. The germline V gene encodes CDR1 SGHRS and CDR2 YFSETQ. The CDR3 sequence: CASSLTGTSHWEQFF. CDR3 nucleotides: TGCGCCAGCAGCCTCACCGGGACTAGCCATTGGGAGCAGTTCTTC.

Regarding this clonotype: One end of the junction fails to match germline, which may point to a read error. The chain is built from TRBV12-3 or TRBV12-4 and TRBJ2-7; D is possibly TRBD2 (6 bases). The CDR3 covers 13 residues. The CDR3 bases are TGTGCCAGCAGTTTAGGGTCGGACACTGGCGGGGACTTC. It yields the protein CASSLGSDTGGDF.

This clonotype has ten or more counts. The J gene is TRBJ2-3, the V gene TRBV20-1; 11 bases are shared with TRBD2. With 1 base clipped from V and 6 bases from J, the junction kept 6 bases outside the gene matches. CDR3 length: 15 residues. Germline V gene lookup returns CDR1 DFQATT and CDR2 SNEGSKA (reference sequence). DNA for the CDR3: TGCAGTGCTAGAGTACTAGCGGGAGAGGGGGATACGCAGTATTTT. This encodes CSARVLAGEGDTQYF.

This clonotype came up many times. This chain joins TRBV28 and TRBJ2-7; D not certain. This CDR3 comprises 17 residues. V shed 6 bases and J shed 4 bases, with 25 bases lying between them. Germline assignment: CDR1 MDHEN and CDR2 SYDVKM. The CDR3 nucleotides are TGTGCCAGCAGGCACGGTAGGCACCTTAAACCCGTTTACGAGCAGTACTTC. This translates into CASRHGRHLKPVYEQYF. Full variable domain (rest looked up from reference TRBV28 and TRBJ2-7): DVKVTQSSRYLVKRTGEKVFLECVQDMDHENMFWYRQDPGLGLRLIYFSYDVKMKEKGDIPEGYSVSREKKERFSLILESASTNQTSMYLCASRHGRHLKPVYEQYFGPGTRLTVT.

The CDR3 coding sequence is TGTGCCAGCAGCCCGACGGGACAGGGAAACTATGGCTACACCTTC. Protein sequence: CASSPTGQGNYGYTF. The gene calls are TRBV7-3 and TRBJ1-2; TRBD1 matches 9 bases. This CDR3 contains 15 residues. Germline loops: CDR1 SGHTA, CDR2 FQGTGA. V gave up 5 bases and J gave up 2 bases; unmatched junction bases: 6.

This clonotype has just a few counts. The genes are TRBV18 and TRBJ1-1; D is unclear. The V end lost 5 bases, the J end lost 3 bases, and 16 bases lay between the germline ends. CDR1 is KGHSH, CDR2 LQKENI, per germline. This CDR3 has 15 residues. DNA for the CDR3: TGTGCCAGCTCAGACCACCAGGTAGGATACACTGAAGCTTTCTTT. Residues: CASSDHQVGYTEAFF.

This clonotype has more than one count but fewer than ten. The CDR3 region is CASSQVRDTMGEQYF. The CDR3 DNA follows: TGTGCCAGCAGCCAAGTACGGGACACTATGGGCGAGCAGTACTTC. The chain recombines TRBV4-2 with TRBJ2-7; D may be TRBD1 (6 bases). The CDR3 is 15 residues long. CDR1 and CDR2 (germline): LGHNA, YNFKEQ. Trimming shortened V by 1 base and J by 6 bases, and 16 bases separated the two germline ends.

This clonotype showed up many times. This chain uses TRBV3-1 with TRBJ1-2; no clear D. From germline, CDR1 is LGHDT and CDR2 YNNKEL (reference sequence). Between the trimmed V and J ends, which lost 1 base and 0 bases, there was a span of 6 bases. The CDR3 extends over 14 amino acids. The CDR3 nucleotides read TGTGCCAGCAGCCAAGTTCCGGCTAACTATGGCTACACCTTC. Translated: CASSQVPANYGYTF.

This clonotype came up a few times. V gene TRBV14 combines with J gene TRBJ2-5; 7 bases match TRBD2. Germline trimming cut 1 base from V and 7 bases from J; bases unmatched to any gene: 12. Germline loops: CDR1 SGHDN, CDR2 FVKESK. The CDR3 totals 16 residues. The CDR3 spells CASSQAAALAVGTQYF. The CDR3 nucleotides read TGTGCCAGCAGCCAAGCAGCGGCGCTAGCGGTAGGGACCCAGTACTTC. Looking up the rest from reference TRBV14 and TRBJ2-5 gives the full variable domain: EAGVTQFPSHSVIEKGQTVTLRCDPISGHDNLYWYRRVMGKEIKFLLHFVKESKQDESGMPNNRFLAERTGGTYSTLKVQPAELEDSGVYFCASSQAAALAVGTQYFGPGTRLLVL.

Note on this clonotype: A read error may account for a junction end that differs from germline. CDR3 protein: CAGSSEGLAGAGNEQFF. CDR3 in DNA: TGTGCCGGCAGCTCAGAGGGACTAGCGGGAGCGGGTAATGAGCAGTTCTTC. The chain recombines TRBV7-2 with TRBJ2-1, with 14 bases that match TRBD2. The CDR3 spans 17 residues. From germline, CDR1 is SGHTA and CDR2 FQGNSA.